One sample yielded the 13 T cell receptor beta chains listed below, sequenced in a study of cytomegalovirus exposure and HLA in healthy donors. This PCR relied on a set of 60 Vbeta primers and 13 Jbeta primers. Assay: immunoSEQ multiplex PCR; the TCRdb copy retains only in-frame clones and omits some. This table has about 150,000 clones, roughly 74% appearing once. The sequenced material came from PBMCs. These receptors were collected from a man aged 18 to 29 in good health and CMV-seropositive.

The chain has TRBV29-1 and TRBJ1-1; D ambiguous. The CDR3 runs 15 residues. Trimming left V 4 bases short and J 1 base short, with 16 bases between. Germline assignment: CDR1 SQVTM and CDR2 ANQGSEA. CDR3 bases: TGCAGCGTTGCCCCCCGACCTAGCCCGAACACTGAAGCTTTCTTT. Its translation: CSVAPRPSPNTEAFF.

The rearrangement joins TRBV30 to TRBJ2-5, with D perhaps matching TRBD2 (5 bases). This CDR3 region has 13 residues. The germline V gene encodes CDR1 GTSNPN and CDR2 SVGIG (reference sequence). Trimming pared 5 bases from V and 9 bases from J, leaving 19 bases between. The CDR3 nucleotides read TGTGCCTGGCAAAGGACCGCTGTGGAGGCCCAGTACTTC. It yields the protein CAWQRTAVEAQYF.

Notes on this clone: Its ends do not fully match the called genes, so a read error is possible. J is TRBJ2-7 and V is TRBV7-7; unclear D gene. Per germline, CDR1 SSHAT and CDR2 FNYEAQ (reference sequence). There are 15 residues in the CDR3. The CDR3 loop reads CTSSLGSGISYEQYF. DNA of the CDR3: TGTACCAGCAGCTTAGGGTCAGGCATCTCCTACGAGCAGTACTTC. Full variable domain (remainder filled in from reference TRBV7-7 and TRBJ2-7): GAGVSQSPRYKVTKRGQDVTLRCDPISSHATLYWYQQALGQGPEFLTYFNYEAQPDKSGLPSDRFSAERPEGSISTLTIQRTEQRDSAMYRCTSSLGSGISYEQYFGPGTRLTVT.

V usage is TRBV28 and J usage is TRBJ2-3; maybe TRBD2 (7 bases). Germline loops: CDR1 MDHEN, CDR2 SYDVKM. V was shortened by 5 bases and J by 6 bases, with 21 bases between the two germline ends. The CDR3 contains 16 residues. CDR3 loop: CASSIDPGGKGDTQYF. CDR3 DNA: TGTGCCAGCAGTATAGACCCGGGGGGCAAGGGTGATACGCAGTATTTT.

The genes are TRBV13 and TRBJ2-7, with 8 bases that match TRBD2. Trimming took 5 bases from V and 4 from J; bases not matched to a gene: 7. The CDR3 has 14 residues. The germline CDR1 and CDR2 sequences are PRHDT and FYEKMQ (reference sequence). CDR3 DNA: TGTGCCAGCAGCCACTCCGCTAGCGGGTACGAGCAGTACTTC. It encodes CASSHSASGYEQYF.

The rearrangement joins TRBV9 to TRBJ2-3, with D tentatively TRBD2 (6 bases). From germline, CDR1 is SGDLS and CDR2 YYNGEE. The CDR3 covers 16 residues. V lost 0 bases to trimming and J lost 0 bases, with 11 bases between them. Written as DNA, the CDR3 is TGTGCCAGCAGCGTAGCCCTAGCGCCTAGCACAGATACGCAGTATTTT. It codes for CASSVALAPSTDTQYF.

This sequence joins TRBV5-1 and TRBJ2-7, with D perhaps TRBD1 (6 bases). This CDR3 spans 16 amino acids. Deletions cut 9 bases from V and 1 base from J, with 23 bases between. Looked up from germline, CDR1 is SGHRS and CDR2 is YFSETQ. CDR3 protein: CATRTGPPSGSYEQYF. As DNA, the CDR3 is TGCGCCACCCGAACAGGGCCCCCATCGGGATCCTACGAGCAGTACTTC.

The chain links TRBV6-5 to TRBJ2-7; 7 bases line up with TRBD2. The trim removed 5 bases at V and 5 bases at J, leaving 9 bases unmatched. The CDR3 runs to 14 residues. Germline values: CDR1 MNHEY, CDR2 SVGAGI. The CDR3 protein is CASSMSGTMNEQYF. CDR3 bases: TGTGCCAGCAGTATGTCCGGGACTATGAACGAGCAGTACTTC.

The CDR3 spells CASAKRSGVDTQYF. CDR3 DNA sequence: TGTGCCAGTGCCAAACGATCGGGAGTTGATACGCAGTATTTT. The chain links TRBV19 to TRBJ2-3, with D perhaps TRBD2 (6 bases). The CDR3 covers 14 residues. Per germline, CDR1 LNHDA and CDR2 SQIVND (reference sequence). Trimming left V 8 bases short and J 6 bases short, with 18 bases between.

CDR3 coding DNA: TGCGCCAGCAGCCAAGAAGGAAGGGGCGCAGGGCGGTTGGATGAGCAGTTCTTC. This encodes CASSQEGRGAGRLDEQFF. The chain joins TRBV4-1 to TRBJ2-1, with a tentative D call TRBD1 (5 bases). Trimming stripped 0 bases from V and 8 bases from J, with 23 bases between. CDR3 size: 18 residues. Germline CDR1 reads MGHRA; CDR2 reads YSYEKL.

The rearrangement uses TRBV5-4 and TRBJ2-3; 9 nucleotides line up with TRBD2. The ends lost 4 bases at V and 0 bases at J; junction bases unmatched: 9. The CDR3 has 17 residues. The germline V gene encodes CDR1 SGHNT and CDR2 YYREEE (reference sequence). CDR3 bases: TGTGCCAGCAGCCTTACCCAGCTAGCGGGGAGCACAGATACGCAGTATTTT. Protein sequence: CASSLTQLAGSTDTQYF.

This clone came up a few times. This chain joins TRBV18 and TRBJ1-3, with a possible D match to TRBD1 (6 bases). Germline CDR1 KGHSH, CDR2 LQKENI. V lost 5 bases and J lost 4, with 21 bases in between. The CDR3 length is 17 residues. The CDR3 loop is CASSSALGPGAGNTIYF. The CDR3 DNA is TGTGCCAGCTCATCTGCTCTAGGCCCAGGGGCCGGAAACACCATATATTTT.

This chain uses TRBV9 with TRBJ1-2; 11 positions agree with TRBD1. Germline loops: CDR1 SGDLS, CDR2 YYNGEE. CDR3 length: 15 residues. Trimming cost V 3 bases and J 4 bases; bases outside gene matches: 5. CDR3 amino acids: CASSDRDRGVYGYTF. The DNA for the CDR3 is TGTGCCAGCAGCGACCGGGACAGGGGGGTCTATGGCTACACCTTC. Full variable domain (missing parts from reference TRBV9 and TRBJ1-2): DSGVTQTPKHLITATGQRVTLRCSPRSGDLSVYWYQQSLDQGLQFLIQYYNGEERAKGNILERFSAQQFPDLHSELNLSSLELGDSALYFCASSDRDRGVYGYTFGSGTRLTVV.